This paragraph covers one T cell receptor beta chain sequence. This table comes from immunoSEQ multiplex PCR, and its TCRdb copy is limited to in-frame clones, with some not included. Seen here are more than 95,000 clones, 90% observed once, and the top ten hold 6% to 9%. This entry comes from a study of T cell responses to AZD1222 COVID-19 vaccine. This CDR3 contains 16 residues. Germline CDR1 reads SNHLY; CDR2 reads FYNNEI. Unmatched junction bases numbered 10, after V lost 10 bases and J lost 0 bases. The chain links TRBV2 to TRBJ1-4, with 8 bases lining up with TRBD1. The material was peripheral blood, obtained on day 0 of AZD1222 vaccination. The receptor comes from an adult in good health. DNA of the CDR3: TGTGCCACCAATCGACAGGGGAGTACAACTAATGAAAAACTGTTTTTT. Translation: CATNRQGSTTNEKLFF.